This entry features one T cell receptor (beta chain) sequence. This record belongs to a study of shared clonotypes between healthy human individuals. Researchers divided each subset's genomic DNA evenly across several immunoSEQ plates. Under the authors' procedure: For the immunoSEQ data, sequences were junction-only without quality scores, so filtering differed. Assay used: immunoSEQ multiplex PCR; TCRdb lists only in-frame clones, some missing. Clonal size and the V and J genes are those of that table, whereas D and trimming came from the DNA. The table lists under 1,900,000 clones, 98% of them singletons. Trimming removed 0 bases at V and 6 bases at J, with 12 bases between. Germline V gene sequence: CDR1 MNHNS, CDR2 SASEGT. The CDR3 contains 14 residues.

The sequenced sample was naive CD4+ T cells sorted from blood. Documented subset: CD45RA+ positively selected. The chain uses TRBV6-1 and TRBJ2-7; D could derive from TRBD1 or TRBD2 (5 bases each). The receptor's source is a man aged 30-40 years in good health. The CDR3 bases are TGTGCCAGCAGTGAAGCCGGGGCACGCGTCGAGCAGTACTTC. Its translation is CASSEAGARVEQYF.